This T cell receptor (beta chain) derives from a study of CD8 T cells in Susac syndrome. As judged by recently defined diagnostic criteria, patients with Susac syndrome had definite or probable disease. Random hexamers primed reverse transcription of 0.5 to 1 ug RNA. Via MiXCR, TCRdb re-called the immunoSEQ multiplex PCR reads, giving one row per CDR3 protein. The sample consists of 120,000 or so distinct CDR3 sequences, around 94% of them appearing once. The V and J ends lost 8 bases and 0 bases, in that order; junction bases with no gene match: 12. The germline V gene encodes CDR1 PRHDT and CDR2 FYEKMQ (reference sequence). There are 16 residues in the CDR3.

The origin of this receptor is a human donor with Susac syndrome. The specimen sequenced was CD8+ T cells from PBMCs. The chain has TRBV13 and TRBJ2-7; 8 nucleotides match TRBD2. The DNA for the CDR3 is TGTGCCAGCGTTAATTCTAGCGGGTTAAGCTCCTACGAGCAGTACTTC. Its protein product is CASVNSSGLSSYEQYF.